The source of this T cell receptor beta chain is a study of cytomegalovirus exposure and HLA in healthy donors. Study-wide points: As a later analysis showed, a missense DCLRE1C variant was linked to trimming of TCR beta V- and J-genes. With further analysis later on, most CMV-associated TCR beta chains appeared HLA-restricted.

The PCR had 60 Vbeta and 13 Jbeta primers. In the source study's methods: A later analysis counted 65 million to 95 million unique TCR beta chains, 9.5 million to 13 million shared. Some clones are missing from TCRdb's copy, which holds only in-frame ones; the method was immunoSEQ multiplex PCR. That table gives V, J and clone size, and the DNA gave D and trimming. The sample data list 100,000 to 150,000 clones. A note on this clone: The antigen remains unidentified.

Germline loops: CDR1 SGHTA, CDR2 FQGTGA. The CDR3 loop spans 15 amino acids. The V segment lost 5 bases and the J segment 8 bases; nucleotides outside the gene matches: 13. The chain joins TRBV7-3 to TRBJ1-2, with 8 nucleotides matching TRBD1. Sequencing used PBMCs. This clonotype originated in a woman aged 40-49 years in good health and CMV-seronegative. The CDR3: CASSASAGGRRGYTF. For the CDR3, the DNA is TGTGCCAGCAGCGCCAGCGCAGGGGGCAGGAGAGGCTACACCTTC.